Each of the 10 T cell receptor beta chains below was sequenced from the same sample in a study of cytomegalovirus exposure and HLA in healthy donors (TCRdb year 2017). The method was the immunoSEQ multiplex PCR assay. A mixture of 60 forward primers for TCR Vbeta segments and 13 reverse primers for TCR Jbeta segments was used in the multiplex PCR. What TCRdb holds here is the immuneACCESS table cut down to in-frame rearrangements. Part of the clones is not present; checked against another copy, under half of the missing clones reflect an unresolved V gene, and the others are unexplained. In this sample's table one finds about 72,000 clones. The biggest ten clones account for roughly 2.8% of the sample. The specimen was PBMCs. These TCRs come from a middle-aged man in good health and CMV-seronegative.

This rearrangement joins TRBV9 to TRBJ2-2; 11 bases are a match to TRBD1. Germline trimming cut 0 bases from V and 5 bases from J; bases unmatched to any gene: 3. The CDR3 loop spans 16 amino acids. Germline V gene data show CDR1 as SGDLS and CDR2 as YYNGEE. CDR3: CASSVGTGGITGELFF. CDR3 sequence (DNA): TGTGCCAGCAGCGTAGGGACAGGGGGCATAACCGGGGAGCTGTTTTTT.

J is TRBJ2-6 and V is TRBV4-1; a possible D gene is TRBD1 (6 bases). This CDR3 contains 18 residues. Trimming cost V 2 bases and J 2 bases, with 16 bases left between them. Germline CDR1 is MGHRA and CDR2 is YSYEKL. The CDR3 bases are TGCGCCAGCAGCCAACAGGGTCAGGGGAGTGCTGGGGCCAACGTCCTGACTTTC. It specifies CASSQQGQGSAGANVLTF.

Its frequency marks this clone as medium-sized. The chain carries TRBV12-5 and TRBJ2-7; TRBD2 aligns across 9 bases. There are 17 residues in the CDR3. J was trimmed by 2 bases and V by 3 bases; bases with no gene match: 11. CDR1 and CDR2 from the germline V gene are LGHNT and FRNRAP. CDR3 sequence reads: CASGFGGSSGETYEQYF. CDR3 nucleotides: TGTGCTAGTGGTTTCGGTGGTTCTAGCGGGGAGACCTACGAGCAGTACTTC.

V gene TRBV19 combines with J gene TRBJ2-2, with D uncertain. The V and J ends lost 5 bases and 1 base respectively, with 8 bases between them. This CDR3 has 14 amino acids. Germline loops: CDR1 LNHDA, CDR2 SQIVND (reference sequence). CDR3 bases: TGTGCCAGTAGTGCGTCTAGGAACACCGGGGAGCTGTTTTTT. Translating it yields CASSASRNTGELFF.

The chain joins TRBV28 to TRBJ2-6; 7 nucleotides match TRBD2. Looked up from germline, CDR1 is MDHEN and CDR2 is SYDVKM. The CDR3 is 17 amino acids. V dropped 3 bases and J dropped 0; count of bases not matched to a gene: 5. The CDR3 coding sequence is TGTGCCAGCAGTTTCGCGGGGGTAAACTCTGGGGCCAACGTCCTGACTTTC. It is translated as CASSFAGVNSGANVLTF.

The V and J genes are TRBV30 and TRBJ1-5, with TRBD1 matching over 8 bases. The J call may not be correct, given that the DNA end is closer to TRBJ2-3. Germline values: CDR1 GTSNPN, CDR2 SVGIG (reference sequence). CDR3 length: 13 amino acids. The CDR3 DNA follows: TGTGCCTGGAGTGGGACAGGGCTTCAGCCCCAGTATTTT. This codes for CAWSGTGLQPQYF.

V usage is TRBV19 and J usage is TRBJ2-3; TRBD2 agrees at 7 bases. The germline CDR1 and CDR2 sequences are LNHDA and SQIVND (reference sequence). The CDR3 has 14 amino acids. The junction had 5 bases not matched to a gene; V was cut back by 6 bases and J by 2 bases. CDR3 amino acids: CASREGTNTDTQYF. CDR3 bases: TGTGCCAGTAGGGAGGGGACTAACACAGATACGCAGTATTTT.

The V gene is TRBV7-8, the J gene TRBJ2-2; 8 bases align to TRBD2. The germline V gene encodes CDR1 SGHVS and CDR2 FQNEAQ. The CDR3 runs to 16 residues. J gave up 5 bases and V 0 bases, and 5 bases lay outside the gene matches. CDR3 coding DNA: TGTGCCAGCAGCTTAGCGTCCAGCGGGGGTACCGGGGAGCTGTTTTTT. Its translation: CASSLASSGGTGELFF.

This chain joins TRBV30 and TRBJ1-5, with 8 bases fitting TRBD1. Trimming cost V 1 base and J 6 bases; bases outside gene matches: 11. CDR1 is GTSNPN, CDR2 SVGIG, per germline (reference sequence). The length of the CDR3 is 16 residues. This CDR3 reads CAWSAGYLGQGQPQHF. For the CDR3, the DNA is TGTGCCTGGAGTGCCGGTTACTTAGGACAGGGTCAGCCCCAGCATTTT.

V gene TRBV28 combines with J gene TRBJ1-1, with a weak D call TRBD1 (5 bases). V dropped 2 bases and J dropped 5 bases, with 18 bases sitting between them. The CDR3 runs to 16 residues. The V gene's germline CDR1 is MDHEN and CDR2 SYDVKM. CDR3 protein: CASSLVGMGGYTEAFF. Written as DNA, the CDR3 is TGTGCCAGCAGTTTAGTGGGGATGGGGGGTTATACTGAAGCTTTCTTT.